These 8 T cell receptor beta chains were sequenced from one sample in a study of T cells expressing NK-cell markers. TCRdb re-analyzed the 5' RACE reads; it lists each CDR3 protein once, without DNA. The sample has about 110,000 distinct CDR3 sequences. The source material was blood T cells: a sorted CD56 or NKG2C T cell subset, CD4+ or CD8+ T cells, or bulk PBMC T cells (not recorded which). Receptors originate from a woman aged 18-70 years in good health.

The chain carries TRBV27 and TRBJ2-1. The CDR3 contains 14 residues. Germline assignment: CDR1 MNHEY and CDR2 SMNVEV (reference sequence). The CDR3 sequence is CASSSRSSYNEQFF.

The chain recombines TRBV7-9 with TRBJ1-1; without DNA, the TCRdb call of TRBD1 cannot be checked. The length of the CDR3 is 14 residues. CDR1 and CDR2 from the germline V gene are SEHNR and FQNEAQ (reference sequence). CDR3 sequence reads: CASRDRGGATEAFF.

The chain employs TRBV7-2 and TRBJ1-1. The CDR3 spans 15 residues. Germline V gene lookup returns CDR1 SGHTA and CDR2 FQGNSA. CDR3 sequence: CASSLANTLNTEAFF. The whole variable domain, remainder taken from reference TRBV7-2 and TRBJ1-1, is GAGVSQSPSNKVTEKGKDVELRCDPISGHTALYWYRQSLGQGLEFLIYFQGNSAPDKSGLPSDRFSAERTGGSVSTLTIQRTQQEDSAVYLCASSLANTLNTEAFFGQGTRLTVV.

The rearrangement uses TRBV15 and TRBJ1-3; TCRdb indicates TRBD1, and absent DNA this call remains unverified. The germline gives CDR1 LNHNV, CDR2 YYDKDF (reference sequence). The CDR3 covers 16 residues. The CDR3 is CATSMTTGASGNTIYF.

The gene calls are TRBV5-5 and TRBJ1-2; checking the TCRdb D call of TRBD1 is not possible without DNA. Looked up from germline, CDR1 is SGHKS and CDR2 is YYEKEE (reference sequence). This CDR3 comprises 15 residues. CDR3 region: CASSLGRGTNYGYTF. The full variable domain, in which reference TRBV5-5 and TRBJ1-2 provide the parts outside the CDR3, is DAGVTQSPTHLIKTRGQQVTLRCSPISGHKSVSWYQQVLGQGPQFIFQYYEKEERGRGNFPDRFSARQFPNYSSELNVNALLLGDSALYLCASSLGRGTNYGYTFGSGTRLTVV.

The rearrangement uses TRBV6-1 and TRBJ2-1. This CDR3 has 14 amino acids. The germline V gene encodes CDR1 MNHNS and CDR2 SASEGT. CDR3 region: CASIEGTPYNEQFF.

The rearrangement links TRBV30 to TRBJ2-2; TCRdb reports TRBD2, a call that lacks DNA to check it against. The germline CDR1 and CDR2 sequences are GTSNPN and SVGIG (reference sequence). The CDR3 contains 16 residues. This CDR3 is CAWSVGPSENTGELFF.

The rearrangement joins TRBV18 to TRBJ1-5; TCRdb's D gene call, TRBD1, goes unchecked for lack of DNA. The CDR3 covers 15 residues. Germline lookup yields CDR1 KGHSH and CDR2 LQKENI. This chain's CDR3 is CASSPPERGWQPQHF. The variable domain in full, with the rest retrieved from reference TRBV18 and TRBJ1-5, is NAGVMQNPRHLVRRRGQEARLRCSPMKGHSHVYWYRQLPEEGLKFMVYLQKENIIDESGMPKERFSAEFPKEGPSILRIQQVVRGDSAAYFCASSPPERGWQPQHFGDGTRLSIL.